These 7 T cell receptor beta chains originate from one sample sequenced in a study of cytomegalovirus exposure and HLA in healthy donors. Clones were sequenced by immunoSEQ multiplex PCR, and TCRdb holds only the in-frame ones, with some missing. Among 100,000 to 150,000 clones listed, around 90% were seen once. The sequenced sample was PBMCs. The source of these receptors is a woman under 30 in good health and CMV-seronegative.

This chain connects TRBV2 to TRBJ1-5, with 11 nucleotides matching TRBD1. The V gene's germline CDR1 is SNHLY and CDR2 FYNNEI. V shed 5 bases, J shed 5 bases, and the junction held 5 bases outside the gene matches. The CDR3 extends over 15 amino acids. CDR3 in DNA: TGTGCCAGCAGTCCGGGACAGGGGGGCCATCAGCCCCAGCATTTT. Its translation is CASSPGQGGHQPQHF.

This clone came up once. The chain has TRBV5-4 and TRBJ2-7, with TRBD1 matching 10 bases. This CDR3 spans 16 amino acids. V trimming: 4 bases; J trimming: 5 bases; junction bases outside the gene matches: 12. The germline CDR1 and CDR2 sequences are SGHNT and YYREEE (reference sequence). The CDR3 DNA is TGTGCCAGCAGCGGCCGGCTAGGGACAGGGGTCGACGAGCAGTACTTC. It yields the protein CASSGRLGTGVDEQYF.

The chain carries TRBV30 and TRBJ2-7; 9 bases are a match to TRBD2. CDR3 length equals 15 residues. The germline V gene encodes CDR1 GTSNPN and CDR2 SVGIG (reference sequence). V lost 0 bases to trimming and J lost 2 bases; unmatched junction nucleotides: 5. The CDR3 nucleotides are TGTGCCTGGAGTGTAAAAGCGGGAGGAACCTACGAGCAGTACTTC. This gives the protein CAWSVKAGGTYEQYF.

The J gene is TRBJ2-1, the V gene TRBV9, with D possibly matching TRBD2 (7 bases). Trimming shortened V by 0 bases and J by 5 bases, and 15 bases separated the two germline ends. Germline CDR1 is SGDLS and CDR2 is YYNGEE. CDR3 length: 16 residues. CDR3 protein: CASSVEGGGPHNEQFF. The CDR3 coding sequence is TGTGCCAGCAGCGTAGAGGGAGGGGGGCCCCACAATGAGCAGTTCTTC.

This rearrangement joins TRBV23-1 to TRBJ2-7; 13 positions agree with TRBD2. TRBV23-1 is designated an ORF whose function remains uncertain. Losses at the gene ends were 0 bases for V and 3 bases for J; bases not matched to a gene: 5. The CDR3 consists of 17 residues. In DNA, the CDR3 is TGCGCCAGCAGTCAATCGATGGGACTAGCGGGGCACTACGAGCAGTACTTC. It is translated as CASSQSMGLAGHYEQYF.

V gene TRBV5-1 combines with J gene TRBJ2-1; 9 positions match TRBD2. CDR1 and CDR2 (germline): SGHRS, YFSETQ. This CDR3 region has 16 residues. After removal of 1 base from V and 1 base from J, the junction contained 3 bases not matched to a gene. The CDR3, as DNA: TGCGCCAGCAGCTTGAGACTAGCGGATTCCTACAATGAGCAGTTCTTC. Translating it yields CASSLRLADSYNEQFF. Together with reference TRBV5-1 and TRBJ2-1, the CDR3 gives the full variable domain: KAGVTQTPRYLIKTRGQQVTLSCSPISGHRSVSWYQQTPGQGLQFLFEYFSETQRNKGNFPGRFSGRQFSNSRSEMNVSTLELGDSALYLCASSLRLADSYNEQFFGPGTRLTVL.

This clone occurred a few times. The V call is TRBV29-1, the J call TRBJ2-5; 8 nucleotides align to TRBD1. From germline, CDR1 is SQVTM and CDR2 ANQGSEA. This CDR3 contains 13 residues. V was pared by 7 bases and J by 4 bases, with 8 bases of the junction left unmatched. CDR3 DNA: TGCAGCGCCGGACAGGGAAGGAGAGAGACCCAGTACTTC. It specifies CSAGQGRRETQYF.